This T cell receptor (beta chain) was profiled in a study of blood T cells in healthy people across ages (dated by TCRdb to about 2015). Regarding the complete study: In model experiments, template switching captured roughly one uniquely barcoded TCR beta cDNA molecule for every two T cells. The donors were divided into four age groups: young (average approximately 16 years), middle-aged (about 39), aged (approximately 62) and long-lived (about 90). To avoid experimental bias, donors of different ages were randomly spread across the sequencing lanes. For two donors (one aged 18 to 30 and one aged 80 or older), the study analyzed two additional independent replicas of 1 million unique cDNA reads from the same blood draw. To track age-related changes in TCR beta repertoire diversity, the study relied on deep sequencing normalized with unique cDNA molecular identifiers.

From the cysteine up to the phenylalanine, the CDR3 has a length of 12 residues. Just CDR3 DNA is preserved here, 36 bases in frame from base 1. Via the germline V gene, CDR1 is SQVTM and CDR2 ANQGSEA. Donors were 35 to 40 systemically healthy Caucasian individuals from Russia aged roughly 6 to 95 years. Roughly 10 milliliters of peripheral blood were drawn from each donor into EDTA-treated Vacutainer tubes. Ficoll-Paque density-gradient centrifugation was used to isolate PBMCs, with at least 6.5 million per sample. Trizol reagent was used to extract total RNA from PBMCs, with at least 6 micrograms per sample. For every donor, an aliquot of PBMCs went through flow cytometry to measure the percentages of naive CD45RAhigh/CD27high T cells. This clonotype was seen a handful of times. What this receptor recognizes is not known. No much larger clonotype is one base removed from it; base qualities were not supplied.

Overall study results and their limits: Donor CMV infection status was unknown, potentially confounding age-related changes in expanded clonotypes. Conclusive comparison of naive and antigen-experienced compartments was prevented by the profiling of bulk unsorted PBMCs. The long-lived group showed more naive CD4+ T cells, fewer expanded clones and increased TCR diversity than the aged group, suggesting age selection. Total diversity estimates from one million sequenced T cells were considered lower bounds and underestimates. As age increased, observed TCR beta diversity per million T cells dropped in a roughly linear way, and a significant reduction was already evident by age 40. A strong correlation was found between observed TCR beta diversity and the percentage of naive T cells measured by flow cytometry.

Receptor libraries were prepared by 5' RACE. TCRdb shows the sequencer as Illumina HiSeq 2500. A second about 7 to 12 cycle PCR used a sample-barcoded 5' primer and a J-beta primer mix. Each TCR beta cDNA molecule received a unique molecular identifier from a template-switch 5' adaptor carrying 12 random nucleotides. At least 2.5 million CDR3-containing paired-end reads were obtained from each sample. The Mint cDNA synthesis kit, primed by a TRBC-specific oligonucleotide, was used to synthesize first-strand cDNA from all RNA. All cDNA was treated with uracil-DNA glycosylase and then went through a first 18-cycle PCR with the universal primers M1SS and BC2_uni_R. The paper's processing steps were these. For normalization, 1 million high-quality reads were randomly selected from each sample, with every read carrying a distinct molecular identifier. Instead of being binned into consensus sequences, reads with shared molecular identifiers were discarded. MiTCR, with a Q25 quality threshold and the strictest error-elimination algorithm, was used for CDR3 identification, clonotype clustering and error correction. A nonparametric unseen species model with Euler transformation was used to estimate lower-bound total TCR beta diversity. TCRdb cleaned the public reads at Q25 with fastp, built clones with MiXCR and kept in-frame beta chains. Every entry covers one CDR3 protein and lists the most common genes and DNA from its rows. Here the V and J calls rest on TCRdb's processing, not on the authors' analysis. The sample table holds 1.6 million or so distinct CDR3 sequences, of which about 35% were seen once. In total, the top ten clones hold 10% to 12% of the sample.

The sample consisted of blood. This clonotype originated in a woman aged 30 to 39 in good health. This sequence uses TRBV29-1 and TRBJ2-1; the D gene is perhaps TRBD1 or TRBD2, each of them matching over 5 bases. The J call is doubtful: the DNA matches TRBJ2-7 better. The CDR3 protein sequence reads: CSVLGPYNEQYF. The nucleotide sequence is TGCAGCGTCTTGGGACCCTACAATGAGCAGTACTTC.